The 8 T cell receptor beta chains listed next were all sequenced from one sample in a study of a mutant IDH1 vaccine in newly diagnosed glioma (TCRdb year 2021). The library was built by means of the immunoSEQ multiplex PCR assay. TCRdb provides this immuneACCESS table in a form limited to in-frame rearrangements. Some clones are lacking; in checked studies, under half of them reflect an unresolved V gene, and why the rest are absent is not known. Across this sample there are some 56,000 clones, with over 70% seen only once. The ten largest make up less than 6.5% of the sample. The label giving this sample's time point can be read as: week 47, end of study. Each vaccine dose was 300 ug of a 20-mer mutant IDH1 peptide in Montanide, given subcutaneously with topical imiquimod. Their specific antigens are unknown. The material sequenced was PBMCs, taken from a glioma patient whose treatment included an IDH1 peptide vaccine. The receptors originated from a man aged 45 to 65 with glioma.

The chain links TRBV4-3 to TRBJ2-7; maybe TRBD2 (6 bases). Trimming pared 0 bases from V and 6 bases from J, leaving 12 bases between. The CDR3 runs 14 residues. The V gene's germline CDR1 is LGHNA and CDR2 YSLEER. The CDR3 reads CASSQDARDGEQYF. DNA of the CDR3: TGCGCCAGCAGCCAAGATGCGCGGGACGGCGAGCAGTACTTC.

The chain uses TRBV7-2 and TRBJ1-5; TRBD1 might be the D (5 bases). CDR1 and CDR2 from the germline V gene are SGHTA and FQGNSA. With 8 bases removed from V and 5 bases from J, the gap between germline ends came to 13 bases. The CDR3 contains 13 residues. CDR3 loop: CASSWGRDQPQHF. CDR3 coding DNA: TGTGCCAGCTCATGGGGGAGGGATCAGCCCCAGCATTTT.

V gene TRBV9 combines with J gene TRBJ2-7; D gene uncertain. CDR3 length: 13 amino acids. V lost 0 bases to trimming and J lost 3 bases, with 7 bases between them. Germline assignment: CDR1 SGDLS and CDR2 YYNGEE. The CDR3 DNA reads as TGTGCCAGCAGCGTAGGAGAACACTACGAGCAGTACTTC. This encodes CASSVGEHYEQYF.

The CDR3 sequence: CAISEGENGYTF. In DNA, the CDR3 is TGTGCCATCAGTGAGGGGGAGAATGGCTACACCTTC. V usage is TRBV10-3 and J usage is TRBJ1-2; D not resolved. This CDR3 contains 12 residues. The germline V gene has CDR1 ENHRY and CDR2 SYGVKD. Between the trimmed V and J ends, which lost 2 bases and 6 bases, there was a span of 7 bases.

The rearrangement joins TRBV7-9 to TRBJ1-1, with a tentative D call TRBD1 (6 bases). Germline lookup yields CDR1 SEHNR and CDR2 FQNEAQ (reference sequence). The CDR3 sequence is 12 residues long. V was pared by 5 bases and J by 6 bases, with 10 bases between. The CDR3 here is CASSRGTPEAFF. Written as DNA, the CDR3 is TGTGCCAGCAGCAGAGGGACACCTGAAGCTTTCTTT.

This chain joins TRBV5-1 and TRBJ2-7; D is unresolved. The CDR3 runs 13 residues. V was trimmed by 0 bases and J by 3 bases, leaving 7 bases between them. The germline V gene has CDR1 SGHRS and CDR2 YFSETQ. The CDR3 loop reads CASSLAVRYEQYF. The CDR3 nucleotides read TGCGCCAGCAGCTTGGCTGTACGCTACGAGCAGTACTTC.

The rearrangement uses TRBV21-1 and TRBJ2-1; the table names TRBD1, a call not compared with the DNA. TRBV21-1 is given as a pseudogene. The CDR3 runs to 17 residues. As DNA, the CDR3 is TGTGCCAGCAGCACCGAGACAGGATGGGATAGTAACAATGAGCAGTTCTTC. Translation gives CASSTETGWDSNNEQFF.

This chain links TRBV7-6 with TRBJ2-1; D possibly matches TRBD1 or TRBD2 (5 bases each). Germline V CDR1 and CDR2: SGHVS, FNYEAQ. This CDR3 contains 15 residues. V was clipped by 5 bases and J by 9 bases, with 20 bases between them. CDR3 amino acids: CASSPRTGWGGEQFF. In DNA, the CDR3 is TGTGCCAGCAGCCCCCGGACTGGCTGGGGCGGTGAGCAGTTCTTC.